The rows below give T cell receptor beta chains drawn from one sample of a study of CD8 T cells in Susac syndrome. TCRdb re-called the immunoSEQ multiplex PCR reads through MiXCR, storing one row per CDR3 protein. The sample contains around 170,000 distinct CDR3 sequences, approximately 94% of which appear only once. Sequencing was carried out using CD4+ T cells from PBMCs. These receptors were obtained from a human donor with Susac syndrome. Each CDR3 is given without its conserved first and last residue.

v_call	j_call	cdr3_aa
TRBV7-8	TRBJ1-2	ASSSTDNYGYT
TRBV5-6	TRBJ2-7	ASGTSLHEQY
TRBV25-1	TRBJ2-7	ASSATGGEQY
TRBV7-2	TRBJ2-5	ASSLVVGPEETQY
TRBV29-1	TRBJ1-1	SVEERGDTEAF
TRBV12-3/TRBV12-4	TRBJ2-7	ASSFREGSYEQY
TRBV19	TRBJ2-7	ASSIDPGQGFYEQY
TRBV12-3/TRBV12-4	TRBJ2-1	ASSLGVGHEQF
TRBV20-1	TRBJ2-3	SALGPGQTTDTQY
TRBV3-1	TRBJ1-5	ASSQGDIGQPQH
TRBV4-1	TRBJ2-7	ASSQDWGQGTHEQY
TRBV30	TRBJ2-3	AWRAEGVRQGSTDTQY
TRBV28	TRBJ2-7	ASRGSGSYEQY
TRBV3-1	TRBJ2-5	ASSQDGPGQETQY
TRBV20-1	TRBJ2-1	SASREGFEQF
TRBV28	TRBJ1-2	ASTLGRVKRYGYT
TRBV25-1	TRBJ1-1	ASSDHRDTTEAF
TRBV18	TRBJ2-3	ASSPSGGAGTDTQY
TRBV5-1	TRBJ2-2	ASSLDPGRPGELF
TRBV29-1	TRBJ2-4	SAGIGTPQNIQY
TRBV7-6	TRBJ1-2	ASSLVPSNGQVQGGYT
TRBV3-1	TRBJ2-7	ASSQAVYEQY
TRBV12-3/TRBV12-4	TRBJ1-2	ASSLRRGVYGYT
TRBV9	TRBJ2-5	ASSVAGGPGETQY
TRBV7-2	TRBJ2-5	ASSLDSGTGLATQY
TRBV20-1	TRBJ1-1	SAYDSLEAF
TRBV15	TRBJ1-2	ATSRESAREDGYT
TRBV6-2/TRBV6-3	TRBJ2-5	ASSRQGLGETQY
TRBV7-2	TRBJ2-5	ASSLGETSGVETQY
TRBV23-1	TRBJ2-2	ASSQLEEDTGELF
TRBV20-1	TRBJ1-1	SARDLGRLNTEAF
TRBV20-1	TRBJ1-1	SARLVGKAF
TRBV5-4	TRBJ1-6	ASSLGAGNSPLH
TRBV7-3	TRBJ2-5	ASSLGQAPAETQY
TRBV11-2	TRBJ2-5	ASRWGERLAGVETQY
TRBV5-6	TRBJ2-7	ASSVSIRATYEQY
TRBV18	TRBJ2-1	ASSPQGQGNNEQF
TRBV7-9	TRBJ2-3	ASSLKPARRTDTQY
TRBV7-3	TRBJ2-5	ADSGDLQETQY
TRBV30	TRBJ2-7	AWSVPDTYEQY
TRBV20-1	TRBJ2-6	SASDDSGANVLT
TRBV30	TRBJ1-1	AWSTGGSEAF
TRBV30	TRBJ1-3	AWSPQRGQWYTIY
TRBV6-2/TRBV6-3	TRBJ2-4	AIRDRVTKNIQY
TRBV11-3	TRBJ1-1	ASSLAGGDEAF
TRBV30	TRBJ1-2	AWSGLGHNYGYT
TRBV12-3/TRBV12-4	TRBJ1-2	ASSLTPYGYT
TRBV5-1	TRBJ2-1	ASSSLGQGTNEQF
TRBV4-2	TRBJ2-7	ASSQGLGQGSYEQY
TRBV30	TRBJ2-7	AWSVTTRTGSYEQY
TRBV30	TRBJ2-5	AWMSYQETQY
TRBV7-9	TRBJ2-4	ASSLGGDRDQNIQY
TRBV3-1	TRBJ2-7	ASMFGGSYEQY
TRBV14	TRBJ2-1	ASSQDWVAVINEQF
TRBV12-3/TRBV12-4	TRBJ2-7	ASSLAGTGDEQY